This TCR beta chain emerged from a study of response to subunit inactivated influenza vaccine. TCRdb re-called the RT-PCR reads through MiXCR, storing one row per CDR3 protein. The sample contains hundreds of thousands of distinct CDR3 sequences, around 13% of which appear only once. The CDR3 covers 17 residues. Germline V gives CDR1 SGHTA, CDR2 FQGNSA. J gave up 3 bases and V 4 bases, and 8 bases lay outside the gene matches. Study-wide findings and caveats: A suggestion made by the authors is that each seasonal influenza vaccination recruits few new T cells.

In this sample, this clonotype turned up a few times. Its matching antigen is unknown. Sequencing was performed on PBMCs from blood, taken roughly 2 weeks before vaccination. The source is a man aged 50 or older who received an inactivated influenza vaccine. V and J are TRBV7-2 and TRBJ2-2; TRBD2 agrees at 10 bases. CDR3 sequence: CASSSTGLAVYTGELFF. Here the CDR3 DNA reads TGTGCCAGCAGCTCGACAGGACTAGCGGTATACACCGGGGAGCTGTTTTTT.